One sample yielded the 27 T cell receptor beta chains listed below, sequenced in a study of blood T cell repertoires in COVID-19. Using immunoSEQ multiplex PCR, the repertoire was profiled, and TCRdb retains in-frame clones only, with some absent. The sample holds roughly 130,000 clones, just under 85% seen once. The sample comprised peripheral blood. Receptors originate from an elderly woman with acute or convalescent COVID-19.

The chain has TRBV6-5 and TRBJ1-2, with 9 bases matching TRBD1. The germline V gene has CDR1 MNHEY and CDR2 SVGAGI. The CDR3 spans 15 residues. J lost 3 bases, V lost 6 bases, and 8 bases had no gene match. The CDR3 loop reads CASSKDRGEHYGYTF. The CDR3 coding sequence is TGTGCCAGCAGCAAGGACAGGGGAGAACACTATGGCTACACCTTC.

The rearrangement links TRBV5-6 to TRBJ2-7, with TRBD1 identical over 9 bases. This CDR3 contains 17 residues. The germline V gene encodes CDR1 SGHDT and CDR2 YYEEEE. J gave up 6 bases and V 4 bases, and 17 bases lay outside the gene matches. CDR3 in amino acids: CASSLGPPGQGRLEQYF. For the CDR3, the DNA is TGTGCCAGCAGCCTTGGTCCTCCGGGACAGGGACGACTCGAGCAGTACTTC.

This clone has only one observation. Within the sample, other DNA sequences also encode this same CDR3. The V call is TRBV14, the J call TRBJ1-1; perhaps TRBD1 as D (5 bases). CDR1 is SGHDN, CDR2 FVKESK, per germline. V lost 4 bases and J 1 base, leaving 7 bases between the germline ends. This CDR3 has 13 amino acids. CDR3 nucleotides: TGTGCCAGCAGCCGGCAGGGGAACACTGAAGCTTTCTTT. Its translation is CASSRQGNTEAFF.

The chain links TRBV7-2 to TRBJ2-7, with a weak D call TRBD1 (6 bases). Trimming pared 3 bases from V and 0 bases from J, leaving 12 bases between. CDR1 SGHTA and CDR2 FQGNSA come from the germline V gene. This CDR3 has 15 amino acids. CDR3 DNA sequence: TGTGCCAGCAGCTTCGTACAGGGCAGCTCCTACGAGCAGTACTTC. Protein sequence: CASSFVQGSSYEQYF.

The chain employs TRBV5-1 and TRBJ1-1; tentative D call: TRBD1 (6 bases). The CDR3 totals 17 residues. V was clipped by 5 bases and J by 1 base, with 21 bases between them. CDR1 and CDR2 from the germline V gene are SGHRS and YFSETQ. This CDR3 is CASSPGGAGTQNTEAFF. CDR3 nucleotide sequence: TGCGCCAGCAGTCCTGGGGGCGCCGGGACACAGAACACTGAAGCTTTCTTT. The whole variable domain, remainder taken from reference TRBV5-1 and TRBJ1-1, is KAGVTQTPRYLIKTRGQQVTLSCSPISGHRSVSWYQQTPGQGLQFLFEYFSETQRNKGNFPGRFSGRQFSNSRSEMNVSTLELGDSALYLCASSPGGAGTQNTEAFFGQGTRLTVV.

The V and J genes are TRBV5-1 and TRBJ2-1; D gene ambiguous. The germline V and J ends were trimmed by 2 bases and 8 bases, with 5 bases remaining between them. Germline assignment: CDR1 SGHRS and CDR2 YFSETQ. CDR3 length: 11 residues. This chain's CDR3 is CASSLSYEQFF. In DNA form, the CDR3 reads TGCGCCAGCAGCTTATCTTATGAGCAGTTCTTC.

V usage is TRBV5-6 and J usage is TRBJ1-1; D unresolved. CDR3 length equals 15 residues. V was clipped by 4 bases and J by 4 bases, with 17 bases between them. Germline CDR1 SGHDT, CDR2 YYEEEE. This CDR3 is CASSRLGRWPTEAFF. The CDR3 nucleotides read TGTGCCAGCAGCCGCCTCGGGAGGTGGCCCACTGAAGCTTTCTTT.

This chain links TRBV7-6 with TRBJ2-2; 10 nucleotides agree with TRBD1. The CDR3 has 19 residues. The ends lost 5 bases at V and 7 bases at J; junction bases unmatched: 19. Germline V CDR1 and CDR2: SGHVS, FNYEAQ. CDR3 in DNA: TGTGCCAGCAGCCCTAGGGGGGACAGGGGAAGGGTAGGTTACGGGGAGCTGTTTTTT. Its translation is CASSPRGDRGRVGYGELFF.

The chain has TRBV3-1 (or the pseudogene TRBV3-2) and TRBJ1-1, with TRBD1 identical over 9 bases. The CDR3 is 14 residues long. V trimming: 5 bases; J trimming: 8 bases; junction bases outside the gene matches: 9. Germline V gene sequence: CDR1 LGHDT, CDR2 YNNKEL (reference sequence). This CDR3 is CASSARDRVGEAFF. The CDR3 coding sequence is TGTGCCAGCAGCGCCCGGGACAGGGTAGGGGAAGCTTTCTTT.

CDR3 region: CASSQRMGTGTNEKLFF. Here the CDR3 DNA reads TGTGCCAGCAGCCAACGAATGGGGACAGGGACGAATGAAAAACTGTTTTTT. The chain has TRBV14 and TRBJ1-4; 9 nucleotides agree with TRBD1. Germline CDR1 SGHDN, CDR2 FVKESK. The CDR3 is 17 amino acids. J gave up 5 bases and V 2 bases, and 9 bases lay outside the gene matches.

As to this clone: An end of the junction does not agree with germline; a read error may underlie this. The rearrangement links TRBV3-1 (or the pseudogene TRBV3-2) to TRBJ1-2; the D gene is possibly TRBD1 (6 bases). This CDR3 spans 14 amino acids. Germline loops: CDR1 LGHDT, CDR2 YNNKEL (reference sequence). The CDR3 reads CASSGGPGPSFIIF. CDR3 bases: TGTGCCAGCAGCGGGGGCCCGGGACCGAGCTTCATTATCTTC.

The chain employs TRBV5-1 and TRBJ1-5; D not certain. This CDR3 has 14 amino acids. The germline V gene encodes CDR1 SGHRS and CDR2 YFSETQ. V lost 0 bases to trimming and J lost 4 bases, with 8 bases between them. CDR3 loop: CASSLGSGNQPQHF. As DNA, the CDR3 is TGCGCCAGCAGCTTGGGGTCCGGTAATCAGCCCCAGCATTTT.

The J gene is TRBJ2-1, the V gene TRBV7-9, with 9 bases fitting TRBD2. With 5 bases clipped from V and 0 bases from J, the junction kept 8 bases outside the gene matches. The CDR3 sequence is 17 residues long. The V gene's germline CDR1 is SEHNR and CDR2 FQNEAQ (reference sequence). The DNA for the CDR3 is TGTGCCAGCAGCATTAGCGGGGGCGGTGGCTCCTACAATGAGCAGTTCTTC. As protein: CASSISGGGGSYNEQFF.

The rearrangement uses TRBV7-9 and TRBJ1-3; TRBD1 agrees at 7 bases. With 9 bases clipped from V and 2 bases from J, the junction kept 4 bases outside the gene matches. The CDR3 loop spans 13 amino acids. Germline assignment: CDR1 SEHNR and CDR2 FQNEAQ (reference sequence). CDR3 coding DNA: TGTGCCAGTGACAGGGACCCTGGAAACACCATATATTTT. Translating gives CASDRDPGNTIYF.

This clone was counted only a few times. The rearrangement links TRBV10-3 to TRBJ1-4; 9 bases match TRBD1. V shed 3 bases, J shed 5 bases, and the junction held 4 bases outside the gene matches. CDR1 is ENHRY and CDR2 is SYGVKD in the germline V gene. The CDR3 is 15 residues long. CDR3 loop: CAISDYGTGNEKLFF. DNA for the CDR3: TGTGCCATCAGTGATTACGGGACAGGGAATGAAAAACTGTTTTTT.

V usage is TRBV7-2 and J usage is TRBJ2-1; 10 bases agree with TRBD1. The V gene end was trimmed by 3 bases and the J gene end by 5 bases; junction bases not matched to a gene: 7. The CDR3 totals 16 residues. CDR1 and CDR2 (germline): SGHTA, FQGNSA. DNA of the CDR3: TGTGCCAGCAGCTTTCAGGGGACAGGGGACCACAATGAGCAGTTCTTC. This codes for CASSFQGTGDHNEQFF.

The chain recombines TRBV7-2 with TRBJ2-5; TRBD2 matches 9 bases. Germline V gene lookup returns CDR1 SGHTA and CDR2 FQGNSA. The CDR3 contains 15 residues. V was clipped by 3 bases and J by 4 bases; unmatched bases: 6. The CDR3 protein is CASSFSGTSRETQYF. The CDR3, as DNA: TGTGCCAGCAGCTTTTCCGGGACTAGCAGAGAGACCCAGTACTTC.

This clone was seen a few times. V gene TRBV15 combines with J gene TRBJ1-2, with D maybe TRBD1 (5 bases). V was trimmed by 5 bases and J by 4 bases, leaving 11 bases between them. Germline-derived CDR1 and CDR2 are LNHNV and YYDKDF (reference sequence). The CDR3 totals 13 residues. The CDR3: CATSLDSPYGYTF. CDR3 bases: TGTGCCACCAGCCTTGACAGTCCCTATGGCTACACCTTC. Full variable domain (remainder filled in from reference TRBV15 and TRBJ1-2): DAMVIQNPRYQVTQFGKPVTLSCSQTLNHNVMYWYQQKSSQAPKLLFHYYDKDFNNEADTPDNFQSRRPNTSFCFLDIRSPGLGDTAMYLCATSLDSPYGYTFGSGTRLTVV.

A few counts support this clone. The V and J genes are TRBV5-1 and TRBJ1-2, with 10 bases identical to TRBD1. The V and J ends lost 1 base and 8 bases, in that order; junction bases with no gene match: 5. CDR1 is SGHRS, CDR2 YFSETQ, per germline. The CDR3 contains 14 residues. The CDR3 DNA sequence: TGCGCCAGCAGCTTGAACCGGGACAGGGGAGGCTACACCTTC. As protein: CASSLNRDRGGYTF.

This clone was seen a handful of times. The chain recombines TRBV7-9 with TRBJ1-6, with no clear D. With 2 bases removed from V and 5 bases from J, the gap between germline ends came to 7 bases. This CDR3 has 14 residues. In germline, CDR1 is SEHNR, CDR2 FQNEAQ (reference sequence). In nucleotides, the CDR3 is TGTGCCAGCAGCTTAAGACAAAATAATTCACCCCTCCACTTT. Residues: CASSLRQNNSPLHF.

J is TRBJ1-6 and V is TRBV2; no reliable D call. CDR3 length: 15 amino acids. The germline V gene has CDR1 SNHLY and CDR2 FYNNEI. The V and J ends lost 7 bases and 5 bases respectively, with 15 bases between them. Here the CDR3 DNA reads TGTGCCAGCACCTCCACCGGGAACCATAATTCACCCCTCCACTTT. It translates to CASTSTGNHNSPLHF.

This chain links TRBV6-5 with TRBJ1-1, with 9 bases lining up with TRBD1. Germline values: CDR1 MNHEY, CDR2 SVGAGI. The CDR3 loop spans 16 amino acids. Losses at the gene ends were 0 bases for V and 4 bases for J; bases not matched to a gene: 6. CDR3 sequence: CASSYSGTGWRTEAFF. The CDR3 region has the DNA TGTGCCAGCAGTTACTCCGGGACAGGGTGGCGCACTGAAGCTTTCTTT.

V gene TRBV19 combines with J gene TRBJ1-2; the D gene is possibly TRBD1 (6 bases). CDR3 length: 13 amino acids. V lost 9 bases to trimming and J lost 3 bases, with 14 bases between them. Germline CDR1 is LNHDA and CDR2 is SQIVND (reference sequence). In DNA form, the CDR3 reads TGTGCCAGCTGGGGGCGGACAGACTATGGCTACACCTTC. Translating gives CASWGRTDYGYTF.

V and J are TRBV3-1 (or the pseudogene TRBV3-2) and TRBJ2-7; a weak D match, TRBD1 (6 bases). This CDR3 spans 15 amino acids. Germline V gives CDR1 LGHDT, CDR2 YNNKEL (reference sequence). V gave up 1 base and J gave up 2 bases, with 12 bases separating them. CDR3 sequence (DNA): TGTGCCAGCAGCCAAGCGGCACAGGGAACCTACGAGCAGTACTTC. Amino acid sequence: CASSQAAQGTYEQYF.

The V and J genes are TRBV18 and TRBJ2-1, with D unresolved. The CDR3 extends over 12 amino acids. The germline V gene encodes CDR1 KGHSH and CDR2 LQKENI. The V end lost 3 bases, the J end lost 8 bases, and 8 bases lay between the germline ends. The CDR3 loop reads CASSPATDEQFF. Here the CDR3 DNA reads TGTGCCAGCTCACCGGCTACAGATGAGCAGTTCTTC.

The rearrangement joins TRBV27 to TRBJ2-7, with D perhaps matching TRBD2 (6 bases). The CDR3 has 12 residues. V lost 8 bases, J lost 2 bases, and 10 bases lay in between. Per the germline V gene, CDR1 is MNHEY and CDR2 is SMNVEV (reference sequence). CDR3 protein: CASPEGPYEQYF. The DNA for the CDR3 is TGTGCCAGCCCGGAGGGCCCCTACGAGCAGTACTTC.

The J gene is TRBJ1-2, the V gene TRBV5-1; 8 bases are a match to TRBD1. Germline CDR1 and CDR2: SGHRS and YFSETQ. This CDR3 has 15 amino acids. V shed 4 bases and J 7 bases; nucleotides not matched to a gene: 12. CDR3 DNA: TGCGCCAGCAGCCCACCAGGACAGGGAGGCAGTGGCTACACCTTC. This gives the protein CASSPPGQGGSGYTF.